A selection of T cell receptor beta chains follows, all from one sample in a study of blood T cells in healthy people across ages. TCRdb passed the 5' RACE reads through MiXCR, listing each CDR3 protein once. This table has 1.5 million to 2 million distinct CDR3 sequences, approximately 30% appearing once. The sample comprised blood. The source is a woman aged 25 to 45 in good health. Each CDR3 is given with its conserved first and last residue. Fields, in order: CDR3 length, V gene, clone size, J gene, D gene, CDR3 DNA, CDR3 protein. D genes are given only for firm matches. Part of the rows lack a size; the others show once, few, many or a class for expanded clones.

>17|TRBV4-1|few|TRBJ2-1|.
TGCGCCAGCAGCCACCCGGCCCGGAACGGGGTCTACAATGAGCAGTTCTTC
CASSHPARNGVYNEQFF
>14|TRBV12-3/TRBV12-4|.|TRBJ2-5|.
TGTGCCAGCAGTTTAATCGCGGACGGTGAGACCCAGTACTTC
CASSLIADGETQYF
>14|TRBV5-1|few|TRBJ2-1|TRBD2
TGCGCCAGCAAAGACCCTAGCGGGTACAATGAGCAGTTCTTC
CASKDPSGYNEQFF
>10|TRBV29-1|few|TRBJ1-2|.
TGCAGCGTTGAAGACAAGAGCTACACCTTC
CSVEDKSYTF
>14|TRBV5-1|many|TRBJ1-2|.
TGCGCCAGCAGCTTGGAAGGGTTATCCTATGGCTACACCTTC
CASSLEGLSYGYTF
>14|TRBV30|.|TRBJ2-7|TRBD2
TGTGCCTGGAACGGGGGAACTAGCGACCACAAGCAGTACTTC
CAWNGGTSDHKQYF
>12|TRBV5-1|.|TRBJ2-3|.
TGCGCCAGCAGCGATGCTAGGGATACGCAGTATTTT
CASSDARDTQYF
>16|TRBV12-3/TRBV12-4|few|TRBJ2-3|TRBD2
TGTGCCAGCAGTACCCTGACTAGCGGCACCACAGATACGCAGTATTTT
CASSTLTSGTTDTQYF
>15|TRBV6-6|few|TRBJ1-6|.
TGTGCCAGCAGTTACTCGGCCGGGAACAATTCACCCCTCCACTTT
CASSYSAGNNSPLHF
>17|TRBV3-1|once|TRBJ2-2|.
TGTGCCAGCAGCTCGTGGGCCCCGCCGGGTCACACCGGGGAGCTGTTTTTT
CASSSWAPPGHTGELFF
>14|TRBV27|.|TRBJ2-5|TRBD1
TGTGCCAGCAGTTTACGGACAGGGGGTAATGAGCAGTCCTTC
CASSLRTGGNEQSF
>15|TRBV30|.|TRBJ2-4|TRBD2
TGTGCCTGGAGTGTCGGACTAGCGGATTACAATGAGCAGTACTTC
CAWSVGLADYNEQYF
>15|TRBV7-2|many|TRBJ2-7|.
TGTGCCAGCGTAGGCCCTGCGCGGGGCGTTTACGAGCAGTACTTC
CASVGPARGVYEQYF
>11|TRBV29-1|few|TRBJ1-1|.
TGCAGCGTTGAACCCTCCTCTGAAGCTTTCTTT
CSVEPSSEAFF
>18|TRBV20-1|many|TRBJ2-5|TRBD2
TGCAGTGCCCTTACCGGGGGGACTAGCGGGGGGTACCAAGAGACCCAGTACTTC
CSALTGGTSGGYQETQYF
>15|TRBV19|.|TRBJ2-1|TRBD2
TGTGCCAGTAACCTCGGCGGGGGGGCTTACAATGAGCAGTTCTTC
CASNLGGGAYNEQFF
>14|TRBV5-1|.|TRBJ2-1|.
TGCGCCAGCAGCTTGGCTCATGGGAACAATGAGCAGTTCTTC
CASSLAHGNNEQFF
>17|TRBV7-3|few|TRBJ2-3|.
TGTGCCAGCAGCTCACTCCCAGGCGCGACTAGCACAGATACGCAGTATTTT
CASSSLPGATSTDTQYF
>13|TRBV20-1|few|TRBJ2-5|.
TGCAGTGCTAGGGTTCCGGGTTCAGAGACCCAGTACTTC
CSARVPGSETQYF
>14|TRBV7-3|.|TRBJ2-7|.
TGTGCCAGCAGCTTAACCGGGGGTATCAATGAGCAGTACTTC
CASSLTGGINEQYF
>16|TRBV18|.|TRBJ2-1|TRBD1
TGTGCCAGCTCACCAGAACAGGGGGCGATACGCAATGAGCAGTTCTTC
CASSPEQGAIRNEQFF
>15|TRBV5-4|few|TRBJ2-1|.
TGTGCCAGCAGTTTGGGCCCAGCGGGTAACAATGAGCAGTTCTTC
CASSLGPAGNNEQFF
>17|TRBV20-1|few|TRBJ2-3|.
TGCAGTGCTAGAGATGCCGCCGGTGTAGTGGGAGTCGATACGCAGTATTTT
CSARDAAGVVGVDTQYF
>12|TRBV20-1|few|TRBJ1-2|.
TGCAGTGCTAGAGTTGACCCCTATGGCTACACCTTC
CSARVDPYGYTF
>16|TRBV5-1|.|TRBJ1-2|.
TGCGCCAGCAGCTTGTCTCCGGACGGATCTAACTATGGCTACACCTTC
CASSLSPDGSNYGYTF
>16|TRBV12-3/TRBV12-4|.|TRBJ1-5|.
TGTGCCAGCAGTTATTCCCGCCGGGCCGCAAATCAGCCCCAGCATTTT
CASSYSRRAANQPQHF
>14|TRBV7-3|many|TRBJ1-1|TRBD1
TGTGCCAGCAGCTTCGCAGGGGGGACCACTGAAGCTTTCTTT
CASSFAGGTTEAFF
>12|TRBV29-1|.|TRBJ2-5|TRBD1
TGCAGCGATAGGACAGGGGGAGAGACCCAGTACTTC
CSDRTGGETQYF
>12|TRBV7-9|few|TRBJ2-3|.
TGTGCCAGCAGCTTTTGGCCCGATACGCAGTATTTT
CASSFWPDTQYF